This T cell receptor beta chain derives from a study of T cells in women clearing cervical HPV infection. Assay: immunoSEQ multiplex PCR; the TCRdb copy retains only in-frame clones and omits some. The sample table sets out 45,000 to 50,000 clones. With respect to this clone: The antigen is undetermined. The DNA ends 3 residues before the CDR3 does, and the rest of the CDR3 is filled in from the germline J gene.

Germline values: CDR1 GTSNPN, CDR2 SVGIG (reference sequence). V lost 0 bases and J lost 5; bases outside the gene matches: 1. This CDR3 comprises 13 residues. Overall study results and limits: Controls had more TRBV6-7 (approximately 0.15%) than cases (approximately 0.11%). Repertoire richness, not evenness, was significantly elevated in CIN3+ cases versus controls.

The source material was blood buffy coat. This chain connects TRBV30 to TRBJ1-5, with TRBD1 identical over 7 bases. The receptor comes from a woman between 18 and 70 years old with a cervical HPV16 infection that either progressed to CIN3+ or cleared (not recorded which). Here the CDR3 reads CAWSVTGDQPQHF. The CDR3 DNA, read in part, is TGTGCCTGGAGTGTTACAGGGGATCAGCCC. Looking up the rest from reference TRBV30 and TRBJ1-5 gives the full variable domain: SQTIHQWPATLVQPVGSPLSLECTVEGTSNPNLYWYRQAAGRGLQLLFYSVGIGQISSEVPQNLSASRPQDRQFILSSKKLLLSDSGFYLCAWSVTGDQPQHFGDGTRLSIL.